The rows below give T cell receptor beta chains drawn from one sample of a study of blood T cell repertoires in COVID-19. Sequencing was performed with immunoSEQ multiplex PCR; in TCRdb, only in-frame clones are kept and a portion is missing. This sample has 95,000 to 100,000 clones; over 80% occur once, and the top ten carry approximately 5.8%. Sequencing input: peripheral blood. These receptors were obtained from a man aged 45-60 years with active COVID-19. Both conserved end residues are part of each CDR3. The order of the fields is clone size, V gene, CDR3 length, J gene, D gene, CDR3 DNA, CDR3 protein. The D gene is left open where the match is weak. The size of a clone is reported for some rows only, either as once, few or many, or as a class for expanded clones.

abundance: once
v_gene: TRBV30
len: 14
j_gene: TRBJ1-2
d_gene: NA
CDR3nt: TGTGCCTGGAGTGTACCCCTAGCTAACTATGGCTACACCTTC
CDR3aa: CAWSVPLANYGYTF

abundance: NA
v_gene: TRBV3-1/TRBV3-2
len: 17
j_gene: TRBJ2-4
d_gene: TRBD1
CDR3nt: TGTGCCAGCAGCCAAGGGTTTGGGACAGAGGCCAAAAACATTCAGTACTTC
CDR3aa: CASSQGFGTEAKNIQYF

abundance: NA
v_gene: TRBV30
len: 16
j_gene: TRBJ2-1
d_gene: TRBD2
CDR3nt: TGTGCCTGGAGTTTACTAGCGGGAGTCTCCTACAATGAGCAGTTCTTC
CDR3aa: CAWSLLAGVSYNEQFF

abundance: few
v_gene: TRBV27
len: 15
j_gene: TRBJ1-2
d_gene: TRBD1
CDR3nt: TGTGCCAGCAGTTCACTCGGTACAGGGGCGGGTGGCTACACCTTC
CDR3aa: CASSSLGTGAGGYTF

abundance: NA
v_gene: TRBV19
len: 14
j_gene: TRBJ1-2
d_gene: NA
CDR3nt: TGTGCCATCGCAAGGAGAGGTGCGGAGGAAGGCTACACCTTC
CDR3aa: CAIARRGAEEGYTF

abundance: few
v_gene: TRBV19
len: 15
j_gene: TRBJ2-7
d_gene: TRBD1
CDR3nt: TGTGCCAGTAGTACTACCTGGGACAGCTCCTACGAGCAGTACTTC
CDR3aa: CASSTTWDSSYEQYF

abundance: NA
v_gene: TRBV5-1
len: 12
j_gene: TRBJ2-7
d_gene: NA
CDR3nt: TGCGCCAGCAGCTTCAGGGGCGGCGAGCAGTACTTC
CDR3aa: CASSFRGGEQYF

abundance: NA
v_gene: TRBV6-5
len: 13
j_gene: TRBJ1-2
d_gene: TRBD1
CDR3nt: TGTGCCAGCAGGAAACAGGGGGCGAAGGGCTACACCTTC
CDR3aa: CASRKQGAKGYTF

abundance: NA
v_gene: TRBV7-8
len: 15
j_gene: TRBJ2-7
d_gene: TRBD2
CDR3nt: TGTGCCAGCAGCTCGCGGGAGGGTAGCTCCTACGAGCAGTACTTC
CDR3aa: CASSSREGSSYEQYF

abundance: NA
v_gene: TRBV18
len: 13
j_gene: TRBJ1-5
d_gene: NA
CDR3nt: TGTGCCAGCTCACCTGACAGTAATCAGCCCCAGCATTTT
CDR3aa: CASSPDSNQPQHF

abundance: NA
v_gene: TRBV7-6
len: 13
j_gene: TRBJ2-7
d_gene: NA
CDR3nt: TGTGCCAGCAGCCCCGACAGCCTTTACGAGCAGTACTTC
CDR3aa: CASSPDSLYEQYF

abundance: NA
v_gene: TRBV5-5
len: 14
j_gene: TRBJ2-4
d_gene: TRBD1
CDR3nt: TGTGCCAGCAGCTTTGGGGACAGGGCTGACATTCAGTACTTC
CDR3aa: CASSFGDRADIQYF

abundance: NA
v_gene: TRBV7-2
len: 16
j_gene: TRBJ2-2
d_gene: TRBD2
CDR3nt: TGTGCCAGCAGCACTACTAGCGGGAGGGGGACCGGGGAGCTGTTTTTT
CDR3aa: CASSTTSGRGTGELFF

abundance: NA
v_gene: TRBV19
len: 15
j_gene: TRBJ1-5
d_gene: NA
CDR3nt: TGTGCCAGTAGTAGCGGGTCTCATAGGGATCAGCCCCAGCATTTT
CDR3aa: CASSSGSHRDQPQHF

abundance: once
v_gene: TRBV9
len: 15
j_gene: TRBJ2-7
d_gene: TRBD2
CDR3nt: TGTGCCAGCAGCCCGGGACTAGCGGAAGCCTACGAGCAGTACTTC
CDR3aa: CASSPGLAEAYEQYF

abundance: NA
v_gene: TRBV2
len: 13
j_gene: TRBJ2-7
d_gene: NA
CDR3nt: TGTGCCAGCAGTTATGCTACAGGGAGCGAGCAGTACTTC
CDR3aa: CASSYATGSEQYF

abundance: few
v_gene: TRBV9
len: 15
j_gene: TRBJ2-2
d_gene: NA
CDR3nt: TGTGCCAGCAGTCGACAGGCTAAGAACACCGGGGAGCTGTTTTTT
CDR3aa: CASSRQAKNTGELFF

abundance: NA
v_gene: TRBV13
len: 15
j_gene: TRBJ1-1
d_gene: NA
CDR3nt: TGTGCCAGCAGCTTAATGCAGGGGATGAACACTGAAGCTTTCTTT
CDR3aa: CASSLMQGMNTEAFF

abundance: NA
v_gene: TRBV15
len: 15
j_gene: TRBJ2-3
d_gene: NA
CDR3nt: TGTGCCACCAGCAGAGATCCCGGTTACACAGATACGCAGTATTTT
CDR3aa: CATSRDPGYTDTQYF

abundance: NA
v_gene: TRBV30
len: 16
j_gene: TRBJ1-6
d_gene: NA
CDR3nt: TGTGCCTGGAGTGTAGAAGGGGGTCCGGAGAATTCACCCCTCCACTTT
CDR3aa: CAWSVEGGPENSPLHF

abundance: NA
v_gene: TRBV19
len: 18
j_gene: TRBJ1-5
d_gene: NA
CDR3nt: TGTGCCAGTAGTACCCAGGGAATACGGGGGTATAGCAATCAGCCCCAGCATTTT
CDR3aa: CASSTQGIRGYSNQPQHF

abundance: NA
v_gene: TRBV15
len: 16
j_gene: TRBJ1-3
d_gene: NA
CDR3nt: TGTGCCACCAGCGGGGGGACGGTAAGGTCTGGAAACACCATATATTTT
CDR3aa: CATSGGTVRSGNTIYF

abundance: NA
v_gene: TRBV2
len: 13
j_gene: TRBJ1-2
d_gene: NA
CDR3nt: TGTGCCAGCAGGGAACAGGTAGACTATGGCTACACCTTC
CDR3aa: CASREQVDYGYTF

abundance: NA
v_gene: TRBV3-1/TRBV3-2
len: 18
j_gene: TRBJ2-4
d_gene: TRBD1
CDR3nt: TGTGCCAGCAGCCAAGATGCAGGGACAGGGGTAGGGAAAAACATTCAGTACTTC
CDR3aa: CASSQDAGTGVGKNIQYF

abundance: NA
v_gene: TRBV5-1
len: 13
j_gene: TRBJ2-3
d_gene: NA
CDR3nt: TGCGCCAGCATGCTGTCAGTCACAGATACGCAGTATTTT
CDR3aa: CASMLSVTDTQYF

abundance: NA
v_gene: TRBV12-3/TRBV12-4
len: 13
j_gene: TRBJ2-7
d_gene: NA
CDR3nt: TGTGCCAGCAGTTCACTGACTGGCTACGAGCAGTACTTC
CDR3aa: CASSSLTGYEQYF

abundance: NA
v_gene: TRBV18
len: 12
j_gene: TRBJ1-2
d_gene: NA
CDR3nt: TGTGCCAGCTCACCGGGCAGAGGGGGCTACACCTTC
CDR3aa: CASSPGRGGYTF

abundance: NA
v_gene: TRBV18
len: 13
j_gene: TRBJ2-3
d_gene: TRBD2
CDR3nt: TGTGCCAGCTCACCGGGGGGGAGAGATACGCAGTATTTT
CDR3aa: CASSPGGRDTQYF

abundance: NA
v_gene: TRBV29-1
len: 14
j_gene: TRBJ2-7
d_gene: NA
CDR3nt: TGCAGCGTTGATGCTGGACAGTTATCCTACGAGCAGTACTTC
CDR3aa: CSVDAGQLSYEQYF

abundance: NA
v_gene: TRBV5-5
len: 15
j_gene: TRBJ2-7
d_gene: TRBD1
CDR3nt: TGTGCCAGCAGCTTTACAGGGGGCGCTGGGTGGGAGCAGTACTTC
CDR3aa: CASSFTGGAGWEQYF

abundance: NA
v_gene: TRBV6-5
len: 15
j_gene: TRBJ2-1
d_gene: TRBD2
CDR3nt: TGTGCCAGCAGCCCCCGGGAGCGGGAGTCGAATGAGCAGTTCTTC
CDR3aa: CASSPRERESNEQFF

abundance: once
v_gene: TRBV19
len: 14
j_gene: TRBJ1-2
d_gene: NA
CDR3nt: TGTGCCAGTAGTTCAGGCGACAGCACCTATGGCTACACCTTC
CDR3aa: CASSSGDSTYGYTF

abundance: NA
v_gene: TRBV2
len: 15
j_gene: TRBJ1-1
d_gene: TRBD1
CDR3nt: TGTGCCAGCAGCGTAACAGGGGGTTCGGACACTGAAGCTTTCTTT
CDR3aa: CASSVTGGSDTEAFF

abundance: NA
v_gene: TRBV3-1/TRBV3-2
len: 16
j_gene: TRBJ2-7
d_gene: TRBD1
CDR3nt: TGTGCCAGCAGCCATGGCGGACAGGGTTTTCCCTACGAGCAGTACTTC
CDR3aa: CASSHGGQGFPYEQYF

abundance: few
v_gene: TRBV11-2
len: 13
j_gene: TRBJ2-1
d_gene: NA
CDR3nt: TGTGCCAGCAGCTCAGGGTGGGTCACCGAGCAGTTCTTC
CDR3aa: CASSSGWVTEQFF

abundance: few
v_gene: TRBV18
len: 13
j_gene: TRBJ2-7
d_gene: NA
CDR3nt: TGTGCCAGCTCACCAGGGGGCGTCTACGAGCAGTACTTC
CDR3aa: CASSPGGVYEQYF

abundance: NA
v_gene: TRBV25-1
len: 15
j_gene: TRBJ2-3
d_gene: TRBD2
CDR3nt: TGTGCCAGCAGTGATTTGGGGGAGGGGACAGATACGCAGTATTTT
CDR3aa: CASSDLGEGTDTQYF

abundance: NA
v_gene: TRBV6-5
len: 11
j_gene: TRBJ2-4
d_gene: NA
CDR3nt: TGTGCCAGCAGTCCCCGAAACATTCAGTACTTC
CDR3aa: CASSPRNIQYF

abundance: NA
v_gene: TRBV5-1
len: 14
j_gene: TRBJ1-1
d_gene: NA
CDR3nt: TGCGCCAGCAGCTTTGGCCCATCGGGCACTGAAGCTTTCTTT
CDR3aa: CASSFGPSGTEAFF

abundance: NA
v_gene: TRBV28
len: 18
j_gene: TRBJ1-5
d_gene: NA
CDR3nt: TGTGCCAGCAGCTTTATTTTACCATTAGGGGTCGATGATCAGCCCCAGCATTTT
CDR3aa: CASSFILPLGVDDQPQHF

abundance: few
v_gene: TRBV9
len: 14
j_gene: TRBJ2-1
d_gene: NA
CDR3nt: TGTGCCAGCAGCGTCCGGGTAGCTTTCGATGAGCAGTTCTTC
CDR3aa: CASSVRVAFDEQFF

abundance: NA
v_gene: TRBV27
len: 17
j_gene: TRBJ1-6
d_gene: TRBD1
CDR3nt: TGTGCCAGCAGTCCCGGGGACAGGGAGTTTGATAATTCACCCCTCCACTTT
CDR3aa: CASSPGDREFDNSPLHF

abundance: NA
v_gene: TRBV12-3/TRBV12-4
len: 13
j_gene: TRBJ2-4
d_gene: NA
CDR3nt: TGTGCCAGCAGTTCGGGGGGCGGCGACATTCAGTACTTC
CDR3aa: CASSSGGGDIQYF

abundance: NA
v_gene: TRBV29-1
len: 13
j_gene: TRBJ1-2
d_gene: TRBD1
CDR3nt: TGCAGCGCCCCGGGACAGGTTTCTGGAGGCTACACCTTC
CDR3aa: CSAPGQVSGGYTF

abundance: NA
v_gene: TRBV6-5
len: 15
j_gene: TRBJ1-2
d_gene: NA
CDR3nt: TGTGCCAGCAGTTCCCGTTATGGGGCCGCCAATGGCTACACCTTC
CDR3aa: CASSSRYGAANGYTF

abundance: NA
v_gene: TRBV7-3
len: 14
j_gene: TRBJ2-3
d_gene: TRBD1
CDR3nt: TGTGCCAGCAGCTTATTGACAGGGTACGATACGCAGTATTTT
CDR3aa: CASSLLTGYDTQYF

abundance: NA
v_gene: TRBV2
len: 17
j_gene: TRBJ2-7
d_gene: TRBD1
CDR3nt: TGTGCCAGCAGTGAAACGGGACAGGAGATCCTAAACTACGAGCAGTACTTC
CDR3aa: CASSETGQEILNYEQYF

abundance: NA
v_gene: TRBV7-8
len: 15
j_gene: TRBJ2-3
d_gene: NA
CDR3nt: TGTGCCAGCAGCTCCCTAGCTGTGGGCCCAGATACGCAGTATTTT
CDR3aa: CASSSLAVGPDTQYF

abundance: NA
v_gene: TRBV7-9
len: 14
j_gene: TRBJ2-1
d_gene: TRBD2
CDR3nt: TGTGCCAGCAGCCGAAGCGGGAGATGGAATGAGCAGTTCTTC
CDR3aa: CASSRSGRWNEQFF